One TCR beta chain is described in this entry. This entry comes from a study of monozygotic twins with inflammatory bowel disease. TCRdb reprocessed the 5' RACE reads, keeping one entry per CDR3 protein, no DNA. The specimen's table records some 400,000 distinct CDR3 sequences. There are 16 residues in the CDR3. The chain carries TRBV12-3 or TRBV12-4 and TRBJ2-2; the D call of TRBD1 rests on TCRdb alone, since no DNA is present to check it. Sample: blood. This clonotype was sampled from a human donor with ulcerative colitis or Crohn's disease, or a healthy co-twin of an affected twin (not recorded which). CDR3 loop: CASSFLSGANTGELYF.